This paragraph reports one TCR beta chain. The sample belongs to a study of blood T cell repertoires in COVID-19. Study-wide background: T cells, B-cell-depleted T cells, or PBMCs supplied cDNA or gDNA.

Methods used by the authors: Counts of nucleated cells, estimated from reference gene primer amplification, were obtained. Some clones are missing from TCRdb's copy, which holds only in-frame ones; the method was immunoSEQ multiplex PCR. V and J calls and clone size are as listed in that table; D and trimming were resolved from the DNA. The sample consists of about 210,000 clones, about 86% of them appearing once. The CDR3 consists of 17 residues. The germline V gene encodes CDR1 KGHSH and CDR2 LQKENI. V shed 3 bases and J 0 bases; nucleotides not matched to a gene: 4. This TCR was recovered from a man aged 50 to 60 with active or convalescent COVID-19. The V gene is TRBV18, the J gene TRBJ2-3, with 12 bases lining up with TRBD2. The sequenced sample was peripheral blood. CDR3 in DNA: TGTGCCAGCTCACCCTCTAGCGGGGGGGCAAGCACAGATACGCAGTATTTT. It yields the protein CASSPSSGGASTDTQYF.